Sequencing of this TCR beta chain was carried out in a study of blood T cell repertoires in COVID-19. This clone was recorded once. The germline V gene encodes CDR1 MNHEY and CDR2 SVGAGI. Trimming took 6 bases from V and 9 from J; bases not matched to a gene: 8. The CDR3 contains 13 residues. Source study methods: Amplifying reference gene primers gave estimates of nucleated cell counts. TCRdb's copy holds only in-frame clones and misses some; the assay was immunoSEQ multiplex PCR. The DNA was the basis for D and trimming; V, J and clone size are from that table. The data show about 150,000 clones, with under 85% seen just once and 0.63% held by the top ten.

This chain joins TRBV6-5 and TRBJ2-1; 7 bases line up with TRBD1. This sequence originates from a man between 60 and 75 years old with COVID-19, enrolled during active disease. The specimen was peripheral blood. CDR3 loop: CASRDTGVGEQFF. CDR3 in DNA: TGTGCCAGCAGGGATACAGGGGTCGGTGAGCAGTTCTTC.